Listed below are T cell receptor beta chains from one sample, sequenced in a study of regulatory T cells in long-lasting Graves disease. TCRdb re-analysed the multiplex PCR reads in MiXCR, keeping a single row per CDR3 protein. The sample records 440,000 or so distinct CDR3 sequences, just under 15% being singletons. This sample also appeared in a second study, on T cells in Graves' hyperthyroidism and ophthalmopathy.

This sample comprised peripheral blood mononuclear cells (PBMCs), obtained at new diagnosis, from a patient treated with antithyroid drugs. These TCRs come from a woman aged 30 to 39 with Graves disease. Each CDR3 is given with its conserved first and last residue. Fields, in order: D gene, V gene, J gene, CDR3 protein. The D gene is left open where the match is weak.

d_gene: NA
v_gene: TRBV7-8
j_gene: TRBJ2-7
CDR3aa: CASSLGVGNAYEQYF

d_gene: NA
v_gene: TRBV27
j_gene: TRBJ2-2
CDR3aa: CASRPPDREIRTGELFF

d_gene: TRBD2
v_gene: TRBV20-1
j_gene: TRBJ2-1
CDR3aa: CSAPFSGQANEQFF

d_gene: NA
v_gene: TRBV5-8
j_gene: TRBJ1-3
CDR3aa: CASSRGLLSSGNTIYF

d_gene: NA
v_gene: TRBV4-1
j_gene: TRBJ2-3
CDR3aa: CASSQVPGNNADTQYF

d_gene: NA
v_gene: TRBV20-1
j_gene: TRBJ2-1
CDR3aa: CSAQDHTEQFF

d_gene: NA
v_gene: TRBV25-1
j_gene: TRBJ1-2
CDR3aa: CASSEPRGGALGYTF

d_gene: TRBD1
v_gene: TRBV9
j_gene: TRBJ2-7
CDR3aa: CASSAGTGNEQYF

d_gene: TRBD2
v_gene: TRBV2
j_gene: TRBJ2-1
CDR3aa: CASREPLGTSGRYEQFF

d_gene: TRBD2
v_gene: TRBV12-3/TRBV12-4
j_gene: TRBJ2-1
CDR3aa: CASTPHSGRVNEQFF

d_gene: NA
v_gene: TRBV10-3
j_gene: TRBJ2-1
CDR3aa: CAISAGSSYNEQFF

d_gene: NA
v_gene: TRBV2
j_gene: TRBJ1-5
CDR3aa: CASSEWQSNQPQHF

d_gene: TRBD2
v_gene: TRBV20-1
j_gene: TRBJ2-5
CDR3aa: CSARRGSGSAETQYF

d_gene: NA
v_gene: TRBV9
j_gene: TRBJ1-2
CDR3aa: CASSVSSRGLGYGYTF

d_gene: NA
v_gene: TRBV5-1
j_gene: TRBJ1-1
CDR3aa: CASSSGSNTEAFF

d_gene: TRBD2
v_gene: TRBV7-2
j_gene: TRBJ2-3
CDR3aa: CASSQREGTDTQYF

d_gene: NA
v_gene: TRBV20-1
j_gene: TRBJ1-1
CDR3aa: CSARAHGQENTEAFF

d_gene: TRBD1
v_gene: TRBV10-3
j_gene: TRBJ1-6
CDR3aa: CAISDRGGSYNSPLHF

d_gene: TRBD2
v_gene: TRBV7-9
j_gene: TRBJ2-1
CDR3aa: CASSFWVSGYNEQFF

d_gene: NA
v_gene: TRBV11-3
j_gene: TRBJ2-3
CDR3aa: CASSSESTDTQYF

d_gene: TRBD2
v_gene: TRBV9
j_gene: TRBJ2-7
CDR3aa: CASSVSGEGYEQYF

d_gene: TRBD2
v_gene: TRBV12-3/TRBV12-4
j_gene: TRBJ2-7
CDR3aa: CASSSTSGDYEQYF

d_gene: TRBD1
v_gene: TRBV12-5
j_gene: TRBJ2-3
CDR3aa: CASGLVIRQGQSGTQYF

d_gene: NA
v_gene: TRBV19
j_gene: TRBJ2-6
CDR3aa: CASSMGSSGANVLTF

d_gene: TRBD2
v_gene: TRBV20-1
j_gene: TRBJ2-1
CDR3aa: CVGTSGFGDEQFF

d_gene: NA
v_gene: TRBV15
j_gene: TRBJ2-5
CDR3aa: CATSRDRLRRGGETQYF

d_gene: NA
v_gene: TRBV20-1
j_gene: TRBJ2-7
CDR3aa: CSARDEDRTYEQYF

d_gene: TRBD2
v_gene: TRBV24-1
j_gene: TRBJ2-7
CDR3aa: CATSGGGTVLAGRSYEQYF

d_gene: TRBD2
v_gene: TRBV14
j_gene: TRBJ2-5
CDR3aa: CASSQEVDWGLAEKETQYF

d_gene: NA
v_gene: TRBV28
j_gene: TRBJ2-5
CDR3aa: CASIRHLGGQGASVAETQYF

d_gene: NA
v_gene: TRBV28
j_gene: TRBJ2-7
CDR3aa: CASRRANYEQYF

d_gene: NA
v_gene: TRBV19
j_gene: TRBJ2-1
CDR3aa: CASSEASPTYNEQFF

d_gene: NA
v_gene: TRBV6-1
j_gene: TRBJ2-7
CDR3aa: CASSRLDTGSYEQYF

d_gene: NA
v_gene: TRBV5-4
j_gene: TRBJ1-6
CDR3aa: CASSVVNSPLHF

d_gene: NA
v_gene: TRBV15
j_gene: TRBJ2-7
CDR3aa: CATSRPSGSYEQYF

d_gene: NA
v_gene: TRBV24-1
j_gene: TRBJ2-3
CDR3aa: CATSEGASDTQYF

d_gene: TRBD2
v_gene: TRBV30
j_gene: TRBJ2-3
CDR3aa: CAWSPPPTSGRKSTDTQYF

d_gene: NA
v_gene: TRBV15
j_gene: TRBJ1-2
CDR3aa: CATSRDLSAASTANYGYTF

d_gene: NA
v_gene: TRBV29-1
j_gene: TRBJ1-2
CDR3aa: CSVGGRYYGYTF

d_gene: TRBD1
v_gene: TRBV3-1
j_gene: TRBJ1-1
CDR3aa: CASSPGRGGAEAFF

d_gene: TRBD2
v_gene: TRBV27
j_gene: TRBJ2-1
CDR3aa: CASSVRSGSGSEQFF

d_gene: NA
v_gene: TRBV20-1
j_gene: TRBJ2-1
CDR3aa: CSTGGGRNEQFF

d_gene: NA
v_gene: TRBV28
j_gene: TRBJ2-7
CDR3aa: CASSFTWDRSSYEQYF

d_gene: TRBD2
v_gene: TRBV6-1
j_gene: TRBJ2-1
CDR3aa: CASSRGSSGRVGQFF

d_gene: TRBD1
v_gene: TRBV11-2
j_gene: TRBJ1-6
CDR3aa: CASRTRQGNNSPLHF

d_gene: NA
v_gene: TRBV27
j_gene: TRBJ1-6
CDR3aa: CASSSRPVLNSPLHF

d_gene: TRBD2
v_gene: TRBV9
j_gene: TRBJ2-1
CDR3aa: CASSAGLAGGPPNEQFF

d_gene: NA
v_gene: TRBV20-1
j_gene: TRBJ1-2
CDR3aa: CSADPQGGYTF

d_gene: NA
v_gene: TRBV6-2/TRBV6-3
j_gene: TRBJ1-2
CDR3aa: CASSYSGQIYGYTF

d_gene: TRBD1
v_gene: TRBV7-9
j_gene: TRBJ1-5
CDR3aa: CASSPLTGDNQPQHF

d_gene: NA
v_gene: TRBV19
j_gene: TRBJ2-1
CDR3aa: CASSNSLEQFF

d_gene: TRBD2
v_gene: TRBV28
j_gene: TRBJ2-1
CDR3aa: CAILAGVSYNEQFF

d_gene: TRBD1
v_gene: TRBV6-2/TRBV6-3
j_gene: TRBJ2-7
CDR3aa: CASSLGTGSKEQYF

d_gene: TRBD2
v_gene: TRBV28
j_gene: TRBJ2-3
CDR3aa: CASSLLAGSLTDTQYF